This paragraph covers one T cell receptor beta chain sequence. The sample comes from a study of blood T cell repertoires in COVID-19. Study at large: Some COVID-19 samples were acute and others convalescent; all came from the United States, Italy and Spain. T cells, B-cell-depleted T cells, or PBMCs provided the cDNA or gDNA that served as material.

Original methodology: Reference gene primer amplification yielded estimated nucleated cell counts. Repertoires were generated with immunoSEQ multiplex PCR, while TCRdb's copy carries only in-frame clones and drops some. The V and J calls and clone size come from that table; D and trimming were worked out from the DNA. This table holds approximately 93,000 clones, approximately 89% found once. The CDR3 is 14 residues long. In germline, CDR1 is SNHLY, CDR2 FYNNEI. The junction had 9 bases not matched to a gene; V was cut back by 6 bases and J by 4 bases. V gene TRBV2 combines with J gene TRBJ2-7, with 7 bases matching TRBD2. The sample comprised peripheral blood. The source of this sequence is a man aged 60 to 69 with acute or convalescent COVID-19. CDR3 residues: CASRDDGGGYEQYF. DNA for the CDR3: TGTGCCAGCAGGGACGACGGGGGAGGGTACGAGCAGTACTTC.